Listed here are 24 T cell receptor beta chains from one sample, sequenced in a study of glioma-infiltrating T cells after dendritic cell vaccination. The protocol was immunoSEQ multiplex PCR, while the TCRdb copy is restricted to in-frame clones and leaves out a portion. This table holds roughly 100,000 clones, roughly 76% found once. The sequencing here drew on blood, taken before dendritic cell vaccination. All receptors derive from a human donor with glioblastoma.

The CDR3 loop is CASSPNWRVGTGELFF. In DNA, the CDR3 is TGTGCCAGCAGCCCGAATTGGAGGGTGGGCACCGGGGAGCTGTTTTTT. V and J are TRBV7-2 and TRBJ2-2; tentative D call: TRBD2 (6 bases). V shed 5 bases and J shed 4 bases, with 17 bases lying between them. Looked up from germline, CDR1 is SGHTA and CDR2 is FQGNSA. The CDR3 is 16 amino acids.

This clone came up once. J is TRBJ2-2 and V is TRBV25-1; tentatively, D is TRBD2 (5 bases). V lost 3 bases and J 2 bases, leaving 10 bases between the germline ends. The CDR3 is made up of 15 amino acids. In germline, CDR1 is MGHDK, CDR2 SYGVNS. The CDR3: CASSDLGDNTGELFF. The CDR3 DNA reads TGTGCCAGCAGTGATCTCGGGGATAACACCGGGGAGCTGTTTTTT.

The CDR3 sequence is CATSRVSEQETQYF. CDR3 in DNA: TGTGCCACCAGCAGAGTTAGCGAACAAGAGACCCAGTACTTC. The V call is TRBV15, the J call TRBJ2-5; D perhaps matches TRBD2 (5 bases). Germline V CDR1 and CDR2: LNHNV, YYDKDF (reference sequence). The CDR3 length is 14 residues. Trimming took off 1 base at V and 2 bases at J, with 8 bases between the two ends. Supplemented by reference TRBV15 and TRBJ2-5, the full variable domain reads DAMVIQNPRYQVTQFGKPVTLSCSQTLNHNVMYWYQQKSSQAPKLLFHYYDKDFNNEADTPDNFQSRRPNTSFCFLDIRSPGLGDTAMYLCATSRVSEQETQYFGPGTRLLVL.

The chain joins TRBV5-4 to TRBJ2-3; 10 nucleotides match TRBD1. The CDR3 has 15 amino acids. The J segment lost 3 bases and the V segment lost 5 bases, leaving 6 bases of the junction unmatched. Germline V lookup: CDR1 SGHNT, CDR2 YYREEE (reference sequence). The CDR3 loop reads CASSLGGQGTDTQYF. DNA for the CDR3: TGTGCCAGCAGTTTAGGGGGACAGGGGACAGATACGCAGTATTTT. The variable domain in full, completed from reference TRBV5-4 and TRBJ2-3, reads ETGVTQSPTHLIKTRGQQVTLRCSSQSGHNTVSWYQQALGQGPQFIFQYYREEENGRGNFPPRFSGLQFPNYSSELNVNALELDDSALYLCASSLGGQGTDTQYFGPGTRLTVL.

This sequence joins TRBV13 and TRBJ2-1, with D unresolved. V lost 0 bases to trimming and J lost 0 bases, with 9 bases between them. The CDR3 runs to 16 residues. Looked up from germline, CDR1 is PRHDT and CDR2 is FYEKMQ (reference sequence). CDR3 residues: CASSLGMASSYNEQFF. The CDR3 nucleotides are TGTGCCAGCAGCTTAGGCATGGCAAGCTCCTACAATGAGCAGTTCTTC.

This sequence joins TRBV11-2 and TRBJ1-5; TRBD1 is a possible D gene (6 bases). The CDR3 has 13 residues. Germline CDR1 is SGHAT and CDR2 is FQNNGV. V was cut by 5 bases and J by 10 bases, with 15 bases left in between. CDR3: CASSRQVRTPQHF. The CDR3 DNA sequence: TGTGCCAGCAGCCGACAGGTCAGGACACCCCAGCATTTT. The whole variable domain, filled in from reference TRBV11-2 and TRBJ1-5, reads EAGVAQSPRYKIIEKRQSVAFWCNPISGHATLYWYQQILGQGPKLLIQFQNNGVVDDSQLPKDRFSAERLKGVDSTLKIQPAKLEDSAVYLCASSRQVRTPQHFGDGTRLSIL.

The chain carries TRBV10-3 and TRBJ2-6; D call uncertain. CDR1 is ENHRY and CDR2 is SYGVKD in the germline V gene. The CDR3 is 15 residues long. V lost 3 bases and J lost 4, with 10 bases in between. In DNA, the CDR3 is TGTGCCATCAGTGAATTCGCGTCCGGGGCCAACGTCCTGACTTTC. This encodes CAISEFASGANVLTF.

The genes are TRBV5-1 and TRBJ1-2; tentative D call: TRBD1 (5 bases). The germline gives CDR1 SGHRS, CDR2 YFSETQ. The CDR3 has 14 residues. V was shortened by 1 base and J by 4 bases, with 11 bases between the two germline ends. The DNA for the CDR3 is TGCGCCAGCAGCTTGCTAGGGACTGGCTATGGCTACACCTTC. Residues: CASSLLGTGYGYTF.

In this sample, this clone turned up once. The chain uses TRBV7-8 and TRBJ2-1; 7 bases map to TRBD2. The germline V gene encodes CDR1 SGHVS and CDR2 FQNEAQ. The V and J ends lost 1 base and 4 bases, in that order; junction bases with no gene match: 7. The CDR3 loop spans 16 amino acids. CDR3 nucleotide sequence: TGTGCCAGCAGCTTAGGTGCTCGCGGGGGTTACAATGAGCAGTTCTTC. It specifies CASSLGARGGYNEQFF.

This clone was counted a few times. This chain joins TRBV4-2 and TRBJ2-3; 10 positions agree with TRBD2. Germline CDR1 reads LGHNA; CDR2 reads YNFKEQ. There are 17 residues in the CDR3. Trimming took 1 base from V and 4 from J; bases not matched to a gene: 8. The CDR3 coding sequence is TGTGCCAGCAGCCAAGTTAGAGCGGGGGGGCCTTCAGATACGCAGTATTTT. Amino acid sequence: CASSQVRAGGPSDTQYF.

The sample holds many counts of this clone. The chain joins TRBV19 to TRBJ1-4, with 8 bases fitting TRBD1. Germline V CDR1 and CDR2: LNHDA, SQIVND (reference sequence). Trimming took 7 bases from V and 12 from J; bases not matched to a gene: 16. This CDR3 is 15 amino acids long. The CDR3 protein is CASNLDRGDNSELFF. The CDR3 DNA reads TGTGCCAGTAATCTCGACAGGGGTGATAACTCGGAACTGTTTTTT.

This chain links TRBV7-9 with TRBJ1-4; 7 bases are a match to TRBD1. This CDR3 has 14 residues. CDR1 SEHNR and CDR2 FQNEAQ come from the germline V gene (reference sequence). Trimming took 4 bases from V and 8 from J; bases not matched to a gene: 7. CDR3 bases: TGTGCCAGCAGCTCTTTGAGGGGGCGGGAAAAACTGTTTTTT. Translating it yields CASSSLRGREKLFF.

This clone was counted only a few times. The CDR3 sequence: CASSQGQPNSPLHF. The CDR3 DNA reads as TGCGCCAGCAGCCAGGGACAGCCGAATTCACCCCTCCACTTT. The J gene is TRBJ1-6, the V gene TRBV5-1; TRBD1 matches 7 bases. Looked up from germline, CDR1 is SGHRS and CDR2 is YFSETQ. This CDR3 spans 14 amino acids. V was pared by 4 bases and J by 7 bases, with 5 bases of the junction left unmatched.

The chain joins TRBV11-3 to TRBJ1-6; D not resolved. Trimming left V 6 bases short and J 10 bases short, with 13 bases between. Germline values: CDR1 SGHNT, CDR2 YENEEA. The CDR3 sequence is 13 residues long. CDR3 sequence reads: CASSPSARSPLHF. CDR3 in DNA: TGTGCCAGCAGTCCCAGCGCCCGATCACCCCTCCACTTT.

The chain carries TRBV6-1 and TRBJ1-5, with 8 bases identical to TRBD1. CDR3 size: 13 residues. The ends lost 5 bases at V and 5 bases at J; junction bases unmatched: 2. The V gene's germline CDR1 is MNHNS and CDR2 SASEGT. DNA for the CDR3: TGTGCCAGCAGTTCAGGGGGCTATCAGCCCCAGCATTTT. Its translation: CASSSGGYQPQHF.

The chain uses TRBV7-9 and TRBJ1-6; a weak D match, TRBD1 (5 bases). Looked up from germline, CDR1 is SEHNR and CDR2 is FQNEAQ (reference sequence). The V gene lost 4 bases and the J gene lost 10 bases, with 14 bases spanning the gap. The CDR3 consists of 14 residues. The chain's CDR3 is CASSYLGLGSPLHF. CDR3 nucleotides: TGTGCCAGCAGCTACTTGGGGCTAGGCTCACCCCTCCACTTT. Drawing the rest from reference TRBV7-9 and TRBJ1-6, the complete variable domain is DTGVSQNPRHKITKRGQNVTFRCDPISEHNRLYWYRQTLGQGPEFLTYFQNEAQLEKSRLLSDRFSAERPKGSFSTLEIQRTEQGDSAMYLCASSYLGLGSPLHFGNGTRLTVT.

The rearrangement uses TRBV9 and TRBJ2-5; no clear D gene. V lost 0 bases to trimming and J lost 0 bases, with 6 bases between them. Germline CDR1 SGDLS, CDR2 YYNGEE. CDR3 size: 14 residues. The CDR3 DNA reads TGTGCCAGCAGCGTAGGGCCGAACCAAGAGACCCAGTACTTC. Protein product: CASSVGPNQETQYF. The complete variable domain, with remaining parts taken from reference TRBV9 and TRBJ2-5, reads DSGVTQTPKHLITATGQRVTLRCSPRSGDLSVYWYQQSLDQGLQFLIQYYNGEERAKGNILERFSAQQFPDLHSELNLSSLELGDSALYFCASSVGPNQETQYFGPGTRLLVL.

V and J are TRBV6-5 and TRBJ2-1; D remains unclear. CDR3 length: 14 amino acids. V dropped 0 bases and J dropped 6 bases, with 9 bases sitting between them. From germline, CDR1 is MNHEY and CDR2 SVGAGI. Here the CDR3 DNA reads TGTGCCAGCAGTTACTCTAGTCAGGTCAATGAGCAGTTCTTC. Amino acid sequence: CASSYSSQVNEQFF.

V gene TRBV6-5 combines with J gene TRBJ1-1, with a possible D match to TRBD1 (5 bases). The CDR3 has 13 amino acids. The V end lost 3 bases, the J end lost 4 bases, and 9 bases lay between the germline ends. Germline CDR1 MNHEY, CDR2 SVGAGI. In DNA form, the CDR3 reads TGTGCCAGCAGTTATAGGGGTAGCACTGAAGCTTTCTTT. Translating gives CASSYRGSTEAFF.

The rearrangement joins TRBV5-4 to TRBJ2-1; TRBD1 aligns across 7 bases. The CDR3 has 17 amino acids. The junction had 13 bases not matched to a gene; V was cut back by 4 bases and J by 3 bases. CDR1 is SGHNT, CDR2 YYREEE, per germline (reference sequence). CDR3: CASSPAAGTVNYNEQFF. The DNA of the CDR3 is TGTGCCAGCAGCCCCGCCGCCGGGACAGTGAACTACAATGAGCAGTTCTTC. The full variable domain, rest sourced from reference TRBV5-4 and TRBJ2-1, is ETGVTQSPTHLIKTRGQQVTLRCSSQSGHNTVSWYQQALGQGPQFIFQYYREEENGRGNFPPRFSGLQFPNYSSELNVNALELDDSALYLCASSPAAGTVNYNEQFFGPGTRLTVL.

This sequence joins TRBV7-8 and TRBJ1-5; the match to TRBD1 covers 7 bases. The junction had 7 bases not matched to a gene; V was cut back by 5 bases and J by 3 bases. This CDR3 contains 15 residues. Germline CDR1 is SGHVS and CDR2 is FQNEAQ. The CDR3 region is CASSRGTAINQPQHF. The CDR3 bases are TGTGCCAGCAGCCGGGGGACAGCAATCAATCAGCCCCAGCATTTT.

The chain uses TRBV11-2 and TRBJ2-5; D might be TRBD1 (6 bases). The CDR3 runs to 13 residues. In germline, CDR1 is SGHAT, CDR2 FQNNGV. Deletions cut 3 bases from V and 1 base from J, with 6 bases between. The CDR3 reads CASSLGAQETQYF. The CDR3 coding sequence is TGTGCCAGCAGCTTGGGGGCCCAAGAGACCCAGTACTTC. The full variable domain, its missing parts supplied by reference TRBV11-2 and TRBJ2-5, is EAGVAQSPRYKIIEKRQSVAFWCNPISGHATLYWYQQILGQGPKLLIQFQNNGVVDDSQLPKDRFSAERLKGVDSTLKIQPAKLEDSAVYLCASSLGAQETQYFGPGTRLLVL.

The V gene is TRBV18, the J gene TRBJ2-2, with TRBD2 matching over 7 bases. This CDR3 spans 16 amino acids. V was clipped by 0 bases and J by 4 bases; unmatched bases: 5. The germline gives CDR1 KGHSH, CDR2 LQKENI. CDR3 amino acids: CASSPPTGEGTGELFF. CDR3 coding DNA: TGTGCCAGCTCACCACCGACGGGGGAGGGCACCGGGGAGCTGTTTTTT.

A few counts support this clone. The CDR3 loop reads CASSRTGESYNSPLHF. Written as DNA, the CDR3 is TGTGCCAGCAGCCGGACAGGGGAATCCTATAATTCACCCCTCCACTTT. V usage is TRBV11-2 and J usage is TRBJ1-6; 9 positions agree with TRBD1. With V trimmed by 5 bases and J by 1 base, 3 bases remained unmatched. Looked up from germline, CDR1 is SGHAT and CDR2 is FQNNGV. CDR3 length: 16 residues.